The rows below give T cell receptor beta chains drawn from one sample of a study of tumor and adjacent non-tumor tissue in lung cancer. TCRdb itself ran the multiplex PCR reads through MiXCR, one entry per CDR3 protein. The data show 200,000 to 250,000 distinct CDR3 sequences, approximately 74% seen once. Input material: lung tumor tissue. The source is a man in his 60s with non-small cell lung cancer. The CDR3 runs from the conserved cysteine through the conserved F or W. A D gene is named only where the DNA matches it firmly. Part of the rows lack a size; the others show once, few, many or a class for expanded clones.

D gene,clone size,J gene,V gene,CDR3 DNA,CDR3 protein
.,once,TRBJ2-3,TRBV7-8,TGTGCCAGCAACTTATCGCTAGCGACAGATACGCAGTATTTT,CASNLSLATDTQYF
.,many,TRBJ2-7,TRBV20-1,TGCAGTGTCGGGGCCACCGAACTCGAGCAGTACTTC,CSVGATELEQYF
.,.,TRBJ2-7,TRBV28,TGTGGCAGCAGTTTTGTTTCCTGTGGGGCCTACGAGCAGTACTTC,CGSSFVSCGAYEQYF
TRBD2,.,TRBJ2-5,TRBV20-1,TGCAGTGCTTTAAGCGGGAGGAAGGCGGAGACCCAGTACTTC,CSALSGRKAETQYF
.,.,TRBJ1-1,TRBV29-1,TGCAGCGCCGCGGTGTCACTTGAAGCTTTCTTT,CSAAVSLEAFF
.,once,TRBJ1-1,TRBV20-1,TGCAGTGCTTGGGACGGGCAGAGTCGAGCTTTCTTT,CSAWDGQSRAFF
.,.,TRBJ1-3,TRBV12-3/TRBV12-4,TGTGCTAGCGGAGTTTCTGTAAACACCATATATTTT,CASGVSVNTIYF
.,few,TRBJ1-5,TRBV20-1,TGCAGTGCTAGGCCTGACAGGAATCAGCCCCAGCATTTT,CSARPDRNQPQHF
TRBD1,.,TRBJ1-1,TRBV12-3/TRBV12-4,TGTGCCAGCAGTTTAACAACAGGGGGGAACACTGAAGCTTTCTTT,CASSLTTGGNTEAFF
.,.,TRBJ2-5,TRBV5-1,TGCGCCAGCAGCTTGGTAGCGACCCAAGAAGAGACCCAGTACTTC,CASSLVATQEETQYF
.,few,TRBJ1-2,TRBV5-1,TGCGCCAGCAGCTTTAGGAATGCTAACTATGGCTACACCTTC,CASSFRNANYGYTF
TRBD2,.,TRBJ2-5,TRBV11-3,TGTGCCAGCAACTTCGGGGGGGGAAGGCAAGAGACCCAGTACTTC,CASNFGGGRQETQYF
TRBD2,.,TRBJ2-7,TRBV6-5,TGTGCCAGCAGTTACTCGTCTAGCGGGGTCACCTATCAGCAGTACTTC,CASSYSSSGVTYQQYF
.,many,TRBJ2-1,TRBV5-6,TGTGCCAGCAGCTTGGGCAGCTACTCCTACAATGAGCAGTTCTTC,CASSLGSYSYNEQFF
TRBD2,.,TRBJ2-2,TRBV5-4,TGTGCCAGGAGCTTTAGCGGGGGGGCTACCGGGGAGCTGTTTTTT,CARSFSGGATGELFF
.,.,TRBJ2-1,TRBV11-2,TGTGCCAGCAGCTTACAGGGTGGGGACGGCGACGAGCAGTTCTTC,CASSLQGGDGDEQFF
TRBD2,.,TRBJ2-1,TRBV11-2,TGTGTCAGCAGCTTAGTTGGGACTAGCGGCATGGAGAAGCACTTCTTC,CVSSLVGTSGMEKHFF
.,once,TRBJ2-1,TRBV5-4,TGTACCAGCAGCTTGGCCTTCAGGCGTGGAAACAATGAGCAGTTCTTC,CTSSLAFRRGNNEQFF
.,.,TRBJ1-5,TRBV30,TGTGCCTGGAAGGGGTTGGACAATCAGCCCCAGCACTTT,CAWKGLDNQPQHF
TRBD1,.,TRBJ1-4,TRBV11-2,TGTGCCAGCAGCTCGGGACAGGGGGCTTTAGAAAAACTGTTTTTT,CASSSGQGALEKLFF
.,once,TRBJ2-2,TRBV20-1,TGCGGTGCTAGAGAGGGGATGGGTGGGTACGCCGGGGAGCTGTTTTTT,CGAREGMGGYAGELFF
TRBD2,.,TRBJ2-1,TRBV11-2,TGTGCTAGCAGCTTGGGTCGGGAGGTGGATGAGCAGTTCTTC,CASSLGREVDEQFF
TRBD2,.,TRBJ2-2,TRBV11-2,TGTGCCAGCAGCTTAACGGCGGGAGGGACGAACACCGGGGAGCTGTTTTTT,CASSLTAGGTNTGELFF
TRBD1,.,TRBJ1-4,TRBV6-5,TGTGCCAGCAGCAAGGACAGGGGGCAAAAAAAACCGTTTTTT,CASSKDRGQKKPFF
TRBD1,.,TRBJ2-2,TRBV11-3,TGTGCAAGCCGCCGGGACAGGAACACCGGGGAGCTGTATTTT,CASRRDRNTGELYF
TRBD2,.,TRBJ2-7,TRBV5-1,TGCGCCAGCAGCTTGGACTTCTCGGGGGGGTACGAGCAGTACTTC,CASSLDFSGGYEQYF
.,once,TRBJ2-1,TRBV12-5,TGTGCTAGTAGTTTGGAGGGAACTAAGCAGTTCTTC,CASSLEGTKQFF
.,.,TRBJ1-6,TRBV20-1,TGCAGTGCTAGCGGGGGGGCCTATAATTCACTCCTCCACTTT,CSASGGAYNSLLHF
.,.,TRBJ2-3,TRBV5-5,TGTGCCAGCAGCGCCGAGCGGTGGGCTTACACAGATACGCAGTATTTT,CASSAERWAYTDTQYF
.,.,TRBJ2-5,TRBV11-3,TGTGTCAGCAGCTTTATCGGGGAAGAGACCCAGTACTTC,CVSSFIGEETQYF
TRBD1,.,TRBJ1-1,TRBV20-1,TGCAGTGCTAGAGAATTGACAGGGATAGTGAACACAGAAGCTTTCTTT,CSARELTGIVNTEAFF
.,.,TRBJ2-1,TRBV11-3,TGTGCCAGCAGCTTACGACAGGACGGGAATGAGCACTTCTTC,CASSLRQDGNEHFF
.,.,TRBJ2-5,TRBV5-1,TGCGCCAGCAGCGCCGTACACGATCACCATGAGACCCTGTACTTC,CASSAVHDHHETLYF
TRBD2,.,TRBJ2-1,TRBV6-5,TGTGCCAGCAGTTACAAGGAAAGCGGGAGGCACTACAATGAGCAGTTCTTC,CASSYKESGRHYNEQFF
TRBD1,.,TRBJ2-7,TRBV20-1,TGCAGTGCTAGAGATGATCGACAGGGTGCCTCCTATGAACAGAACTTC,CSARDDRQGASYEQNF
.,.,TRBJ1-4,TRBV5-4,TGTGCCAGCAGCCTAGAGGAGGACTCAACAACTAATGAAAAACTGTTTTTT,CASSLEEDSTTNEKLFF
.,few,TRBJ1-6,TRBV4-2,TGTGCCAGCAGCCATGCTTATTCACCCCTCCACTTT,CASSHAYSPLHF
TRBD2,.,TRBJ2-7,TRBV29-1,TGCAGCATCCGCATAGCGGGAGGGCCCAACGATCAGTACTTC,CSIRIAGGPNDQYF
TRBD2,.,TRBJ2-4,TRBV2,TGTGCCAGCGGTGGGACTAGCTATAAAAACATTCAGTACTTC,CASGGTSYKNIQYF
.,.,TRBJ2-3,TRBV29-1,TGCAGCTTTTGGGGGGCAGACACGCAGTATTTT,CSFWGADTQYF
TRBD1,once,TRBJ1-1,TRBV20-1,TGCAGTGCTAGAAAGGGGACAGCGTACGGGAACACTGAAGCTTTGTTT,CSARKGTAYGNTEALF
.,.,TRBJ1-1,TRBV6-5,TGTGCCAGCAGTTACGACACCCCGGATAGGTGGAACACTGAAGTTTTCTTT,CASSYDTPDRWNTEVFF
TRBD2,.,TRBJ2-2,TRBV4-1,TGCGCCAGCAGCCAATCACCGATGGCGGGACTAGCGGAAACCGGGGAGCTGTTTTTT,CASSQSPMAGLAETGELFF
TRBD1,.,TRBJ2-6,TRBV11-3,TGTGCCAGCGCTCGCGAGCAGGGGGCCTCTGAGGACAACGTCCTGACTTTC,CASAREQGASEDNVLTF
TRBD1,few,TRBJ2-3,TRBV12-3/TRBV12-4,TGTGCCAGCAGTCATACCGGGACAGGGACGTATACGCAGTATTTT,CASSHTGTGTYTQYF
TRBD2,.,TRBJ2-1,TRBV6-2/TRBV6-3,TGTGCCAGCAGTTACATGGGTTGGACTAGCGGACCCAATGAGCAGCTCTTC,CASSYMGWTSGPNEQLF